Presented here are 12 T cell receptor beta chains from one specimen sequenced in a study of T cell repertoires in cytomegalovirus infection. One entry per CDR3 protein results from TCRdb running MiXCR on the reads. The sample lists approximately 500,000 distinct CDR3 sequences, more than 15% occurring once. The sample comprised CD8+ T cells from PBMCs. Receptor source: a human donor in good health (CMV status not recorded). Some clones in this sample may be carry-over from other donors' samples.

The chain's CDR3 is CASGLAILQGADEKLFF. The CDR3 DNA follows: TGTGCTAGTGGTTTGGCCATACTACAGGGGGCGGATGAAAAACTGTTTTTT. The chain combines TRBV12-5 with TRBJ1-4, with 9 bases aligning to TRBD1. The length of the CDR3 is 17 residues. Germline CDR1 reads LGHNT; CDR2 reads FRNRAP. The trim removed 1 base at V and 6 bases at J, leaving 9 bases unmatched.

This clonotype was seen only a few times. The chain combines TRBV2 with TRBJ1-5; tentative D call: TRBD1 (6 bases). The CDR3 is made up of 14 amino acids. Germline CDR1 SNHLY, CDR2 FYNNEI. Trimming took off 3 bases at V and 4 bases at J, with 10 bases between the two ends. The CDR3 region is CASSEPGANQPQHF. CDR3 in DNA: TGTGCCAGCAGTGAGCCAGGGGCGAATCAGCCCCAGCATTTT.

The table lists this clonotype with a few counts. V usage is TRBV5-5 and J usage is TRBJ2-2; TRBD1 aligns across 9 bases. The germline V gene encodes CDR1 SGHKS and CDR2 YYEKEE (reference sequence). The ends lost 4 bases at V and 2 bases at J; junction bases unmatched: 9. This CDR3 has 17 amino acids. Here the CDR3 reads CASSTTGGRINTGELFF. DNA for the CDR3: TGTGCCAGCAGCACCACAGGGGGCAGGATAAACACCGGGGAGCTGTTTTTT.

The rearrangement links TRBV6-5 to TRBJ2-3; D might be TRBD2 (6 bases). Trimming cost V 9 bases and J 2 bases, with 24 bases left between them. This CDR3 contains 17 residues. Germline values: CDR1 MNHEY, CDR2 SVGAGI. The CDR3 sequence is CARSPAGTLLITDTQYF. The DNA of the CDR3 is TGTGCCAGGAGTCCGGCCGGGACTCTTTTAATCACAGATACGCAGTATTTT.

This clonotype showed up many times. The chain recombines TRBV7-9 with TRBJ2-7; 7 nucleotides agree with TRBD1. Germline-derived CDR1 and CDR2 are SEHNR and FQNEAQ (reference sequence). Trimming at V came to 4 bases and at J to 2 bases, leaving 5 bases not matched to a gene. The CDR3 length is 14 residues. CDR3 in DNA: TGTGCCAGCAGCTCGGACAGGAGTCCCTACGAGCAGTACTTC. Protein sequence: CASSSDRSPYEQYF.

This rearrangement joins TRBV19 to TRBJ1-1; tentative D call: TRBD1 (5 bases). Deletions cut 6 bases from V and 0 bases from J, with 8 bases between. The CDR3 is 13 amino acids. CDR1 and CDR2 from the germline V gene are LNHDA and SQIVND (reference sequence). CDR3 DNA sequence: TGTGCCAGTAGATCAGGGTTGAACACTGAAGCTTTCTTT. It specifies CASRSGLNTEAFF.

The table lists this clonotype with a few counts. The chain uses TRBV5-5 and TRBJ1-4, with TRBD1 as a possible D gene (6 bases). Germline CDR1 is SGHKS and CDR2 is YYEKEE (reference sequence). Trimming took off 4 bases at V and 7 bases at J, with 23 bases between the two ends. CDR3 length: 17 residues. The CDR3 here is CASSLGVRGLGGEKLFF. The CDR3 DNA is TGTGCCAGCAGCCTCGGTGTTCGGGGGCTAGGCGGTGAAAAACTGTTTTTT.

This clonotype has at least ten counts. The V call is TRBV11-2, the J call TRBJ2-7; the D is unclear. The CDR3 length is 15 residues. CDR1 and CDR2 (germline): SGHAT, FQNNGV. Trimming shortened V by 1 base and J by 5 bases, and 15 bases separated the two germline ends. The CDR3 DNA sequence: TGTGCCAGCAGCTTAGGTTTTGGGTTCACCCACGAGCAGTACTTC. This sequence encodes CASSLGFGFTHEQYF. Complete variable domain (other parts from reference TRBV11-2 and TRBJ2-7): EAGVAQSPRYKIIEKRQSVAFWCNPISGHATLYWYQQILGQGPKLLIQFQNNGVVDDSQLPKDRFSAERLKGVDSTLKIQPAKLEDSAVYLCASSLGFGFTHEQYFGPGTRLTVT.

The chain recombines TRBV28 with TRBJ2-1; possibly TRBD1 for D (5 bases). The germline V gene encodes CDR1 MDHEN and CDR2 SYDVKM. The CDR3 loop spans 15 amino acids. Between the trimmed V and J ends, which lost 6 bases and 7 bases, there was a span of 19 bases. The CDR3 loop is CASSISGAKVNEQFF. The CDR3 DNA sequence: TGTGCCAGCAGCATCAGTGGGGCCAAGGTGAATGAGCAGTTCTTC.

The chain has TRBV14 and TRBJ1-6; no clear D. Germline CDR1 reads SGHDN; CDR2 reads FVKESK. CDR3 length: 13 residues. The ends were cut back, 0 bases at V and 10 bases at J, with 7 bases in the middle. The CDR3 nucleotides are TGTGCCAGCAGCCAAGAAATCGGGTCACCCCTCCACTTT. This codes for CASSQEIGSPLHF.

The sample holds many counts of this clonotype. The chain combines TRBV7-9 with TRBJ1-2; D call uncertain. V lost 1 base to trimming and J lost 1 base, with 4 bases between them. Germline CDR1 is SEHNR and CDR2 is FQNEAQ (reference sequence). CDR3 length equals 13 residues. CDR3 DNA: TGTGCCAGCAGCTTAGTTGGTAACTATGGCTACACCTTC. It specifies CASSLVGNYGYTF. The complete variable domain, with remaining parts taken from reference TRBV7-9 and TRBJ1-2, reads DTGVSQNPRHKITKRGQNVTFRCDPISEHNRLYWYRQTLGQGPEFLTYFQNEAQLEKSRLLSDRFSAERPKGSFSTLEIQRTEQGDSAMYLCASSLVGNYGYTFGSGTRLTVV.

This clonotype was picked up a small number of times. The CDR3 loop is CASLYGRKNNQPQHF. The CDR3 region has the DNA TGTGCCAGCCTATACGGACGGAAGAACAATCAGCCCCAGCATTTT. The J gene is TRBJ1-5, the V gene TRBV28; unclear D gene. CDR1 is MDHEN and CDR2 is SYDVKM in the germline V gene. V was shortened by 8 bases and J by 3 bases, with 17 bases between the two germline ends. The CDR3 has 15 residues.